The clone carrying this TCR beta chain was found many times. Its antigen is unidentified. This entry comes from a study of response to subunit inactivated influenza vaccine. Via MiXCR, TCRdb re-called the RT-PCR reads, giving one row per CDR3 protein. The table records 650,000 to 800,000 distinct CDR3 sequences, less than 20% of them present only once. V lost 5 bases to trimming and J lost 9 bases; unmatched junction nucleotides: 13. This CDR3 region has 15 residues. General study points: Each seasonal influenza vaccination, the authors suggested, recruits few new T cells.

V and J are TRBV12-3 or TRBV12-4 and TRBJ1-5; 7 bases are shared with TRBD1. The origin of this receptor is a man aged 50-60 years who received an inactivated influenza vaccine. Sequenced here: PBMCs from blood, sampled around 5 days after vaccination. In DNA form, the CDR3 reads TGTGCCAGCAGTCCCGGGGGGACAGTCTTATCGCCCCAGCATTTT. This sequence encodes CASSPGGTVLSPQHF.